This T cell receptor beta chain originates from a study of cytomegalovirus exposure and HLA in healthy donors. Study-wide findings and caveats: The study flagged some 170 TCR beta chains as cytomegalovirus-associated. After further analysis at a later stage, roughly 15,000 TCR beta sequences were associated with HLA alleles at 0.05 false discovery rate. In a later analysis, TCR beta V- and J-gene trimming showed a link to a missense DCLRE1C variant.

Concerning this clone: The antigen is unknown.

The CDR3 totals 15 residues. V was clipped by 3 bases and J by 6 bases; unmatched bases: 8. CDR1 MNHNS and CDR2 SASEGT come from the germline V gene. With 60 Vbeta and 13 Jbeta primers, the PCR was carried out. Clones were sequenced by immunoSEQ multiplex PCR, and TCRdb holds only the in-frame ones, with some missing. The table has about 160,000 clones, about 84% seen once; the top ten hold 1.3%. Unrecorded immune exposure was likely among donors, who were nominally healthy when sampled. The clonotype comes from a man aged 50-60 years in good health and CMV-seropositive. The sequenced sample was PBMCs. V gene TRBV6-1 combines with J gene TRBJ2-7, with TRBD1 identical over 10 bases. DNA of the CDR3: TGTGCCAGCAGTGAGTGGGACAGGGGTTTGAGCGAGCAGTACTTC. Its protein product is CASSEWDRGLSEQYF.